Given below is one T cell receptor beta chain in context. Its antigen remains unknown. The CDR3 is 14 amino acids. Germline values: CDR1 LNHNV, CDR2 YYDKDF (reference sequence). The V gene lost 2 bases and the J gene lost 3 bases, with 10 bases spanning the gap. Profiles of TCR beta VDJ and CDR3 were generated from a genomic DNA template. TCRdb reprocessed the reads via MiXCR and lists one record per CDR3 protein. The sample has hundreds of thousands of distinct CDR3 sequences; roughly a third are singletons. The sample is drawn from a study of CD8+CD57+ T cells in acquired aplastic anemia. Points from the study as a whole: Roughly 28 was the count of CD8+ CDR3 sequences that patients shared with controls.

Patients selected for sequencing had displayed CD8+CD57+ cell expansion by flow cytometry. The V and J genes are TRBV15 and TRBJ1-2; D is unclear. What was sequenced was sorted CD4+, CD8+, or CD8+CD57+ T cells (not recorded which) from PBMCs. The receptor comes from a human donor with aplastic anemia. The DNA for the CDR3 is TGTGCCACCAGCAGACAGACGTCTGACTATGGCTACACCTTC. It is translated as CATSRQTSDYGYTF.